This entry is about one T cell receptor beta chain. Participants were placed into cohorts based on the clinical history they reported. The data stem from a study of blood T cell repertoires in COVID-19. About the study: T cells, B-cell-depleted T cells, or PBMCs provided the cDNA or gDNA that served as material.

With 2 bases clipped from V and 4 bases from J, the junction kept 4 bases outside the gene matches. The CDR3 is made up of 15 amino acids. Per germline, CDR1 MGHRA and CDR2 YSYEKL. In the source study's methods: Estimates of nucleated cell counts were drawn from the amplification of reference gene primers. Assay: immunoSEQ multiplex PCR; the TCRdb copy retains only in-frame clones and omits some. D and trimming come from the DNA, and the V and J calls and clone size come from that table. The table includes almost 400,000 clones, 88% detected once. The rearrangement uses TRBV4-1 and TRBJ2-3, with 9 positions matching TRBD2. Sequenced sample: PBMCs or T cells enriched from blood (not recorded which). The source of this sequence is a woman aged 25 to 39 with acute COVID-19. This CDR3 is CASSQLAGSSDTQYF. In DNA form, the CDR3 reads TGCGCCAGCAGCCAACTAGCGGGATCTTCAGATACGCAGTATTTT.